This T cell receptor (beta chain) is drawn from a study of cytomegalovirus exposure and HLA in healthy donors. Study-wide results and limits: Some V segments, including TRBV6-2 and TRBV6-3, were excluded as indistinguishable. A prior analysis recorded that most TCR beta V segments were productive about 90% or about 30% of the time. Later genetic work tied a missense DCLRE1C variant to beta-chain V and J trimming.

This clone came up once. The antigen is unknown. The PCR had 60 Vbeta and 13 Jbeta primers. TCRdb keeps only in-frame clones here, not all; method: immunoSEQ multiplex PCR. Counted here are hundreds of thousands of clones, about three quarters occurring once; the ten biggest clones make up about 16%. The V gene's germline CDR1 is SGDLS and CDR2 YYNGEE. The CDR3 totals 16 residues. The V gene lost 3 bases and the J gene lost 2 bases, with 17 bases spanning the gap. This sequence joins TRBV9 and TRBJ2-5, with TRBD2 as a possible D gene (6 bases). This TCR was recovered from a man in his forties in good health and CMV-seronegative. Sequences were obtained from PBMCs. The CDR3 is CASSAPPSSEQETQYF. The CDR3 bases are TGTGCCAGCAGCGCCCCCCCCTCTAGCGAGCAAGAGACCCAGTACTTC.